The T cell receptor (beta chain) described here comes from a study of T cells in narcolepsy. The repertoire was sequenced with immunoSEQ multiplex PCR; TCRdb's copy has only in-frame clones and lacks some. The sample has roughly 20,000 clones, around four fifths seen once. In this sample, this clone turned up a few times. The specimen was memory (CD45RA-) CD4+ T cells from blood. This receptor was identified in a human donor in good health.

The CDR3 DNA reads as TGTGCCAGCAGCCAGGGGGGCGCCATCACTGAAGCTTTCTTT. This encodes CASSQGGAITEAFF. The V and J genes are TRBV4-2 and TRBJ1-1, with D possibly matching TRBD1 (6 bases). Germline V lookup: CDR1 LGHNA, CDR2 YNFKEQ. The V gene lost 3 bases and the J gene lost 4 bases, with 12 bases spanning the gap. This CDR3 contains 14 residues.